The 27 T cell receptor beta chains below all came from one sample that was sequenced in a study of blood T cell repertoires in COVID-19. Clones were sequenced by immunoSEQ multiplex PCR, and TCRdb holds only the in-frame ones, with some missing. The profile shows tens of thousands of clones, more than 85% of them singletons. Input material: peripheral blood. The receptors originated from a woman between 65 and 79 years old with active COVID-19.

This rearrangement joins TRBV4-3 to TRBJ1-4, with D uncertain. CDR1 and CDR2 (germline): LGHNA, YSLEER. The V end lost 0 bases, the J end lost 4 bases, and 12 bases lay between the germline ends. CDR3 length: 16 residues. The CDR3 region has the DNA TGCGCCAGCAGCCAAGATAAGAGGGCGTATAATGAAAAACTGTTTTTT. It translates to CASSQDKRAYNEKLFF.

This chain uses TRBV5-4 with TRBJ2-2, with TRBD2 identical over 8 bases. Germline V gene lookup returns CDR1 SGHNT and CDR2 YYREEE (reference sequence). Trimming at V came to 2 bases and at J to 1 base, leaving 1 base not matched to a gene. CDR3 size: 15 residues. Written as DNA, the CDR3 is TGTGCCAGCAGCTTTCTAGCGGGGAACACCGGGGAGCTGTTTTTT. This codes for CASSFLAGNTGELFF.

Written as DNA, the CDR3 is TGTGCCAGCAGTTACGACAGTCGCGGTCATCAGCCCCAGCATTTT. Translation gives CASSYDSRGHQPQHF. The chain couples TRBV6-5 to TRBJ1-5, with a possible D match to TRBD1 (5 bases). V shed 2 bases and J shed 5 bases, with 13 bases lying between them. The germline V gene has CDR1 MNHEY and CDR2 SVGAGI. The CDR3 runs to 15 residues.

The gene calls are TRBV19 and TRBJ2-7; no reliable D call. V dropped 1 base and J dropped 1 base, with 8 bases sitting between them. The germline gives CDR1 LNHDA, CDR2 SQIVND (reference sequence). The CDR3 contains 14 residues. The CDR3 region is CASSIGGQSYEQYF. CDR3 DNA sequence: TGTGCCAGTAGTATAGGCGGCCAATCCTACGAGCAGTACTTC.

This sequence joins TRBV19 and TRBJ2-1; TRBD1 aligns across 10 bases. The V and J ends lost 7 bases and 6 bases, in that order; junction bases with no gene match: 9. The CDR3 is 15 residues long. Germline-derived CDR1 and CDR2 are LNHDA and SQIVND (reference sequence). In DNA, the CDR3 is TGTGCCAGTACCCTAGGACAGGGGGTATCCAATGAGCAGTTCTTC. Translation: CASTLGQGVSNEQFF. The variable domain in full, with the rest retrieved from reference TRBV19 and TRBJ2-1, is DGGITQSPKYLFRKEGQNVTLSCEQNLNHDAMYWYRQDPGQGLRLIYYSQIVNDFQKGDIAEGYSVSREKKESFPLTVTSAQKNPTAFYLCASTLGQGVSNEQFFGPGTRLTVL.

This sequence joins TRBV11-2 and TRBJ2-3; D is ambiguous. V lost 3 bases, J lost 2 bases, and 3 bases lay in between. CDR1 and CDR2 (germline): SGHAT, FQNNGV. CDR3 size: 12 residues. CDR3 in amino acids: CASSFNTDTQYF. As DNA, the CDR3 is TGTGCCAGCAGCTTCAACACAGATACGCAGTATTTT.

This chain joins TRBV7-2 and TRBJ1-6; D not certain. The ends were cut back, 1 base at V and 7 bases at J, with 8 bases in the middle. CDR1 and CDR2 from the germline V gene are SGHTA and FQGNSA. This CDR3 has 14 amino acids. Here the CDR3 DNA reads TGTGCCAGCAGCTTAGTACAGTACAATTCACCCCTCCACTTT. Translation gives CASSLVQYNSPLHF.

The V gene is TRBV18, the J gene TRBJ2-1; 12 bases match TRBD2. The junction had 10 bases not matched to a gene; V was cut back by 6 bases and J by 1 base. The CDR3 is made up of 18 amino acids. Germline V gene data show CDR1 as KGHSH and CDR2 as LQKENI. The CDR3, as DNA: TGTGCCAGCTCCCCCCGGACTAGCGGGACTCTTTCCTACAATGAGCAGTTCTTC. Its translation is CASSPRTSGTLSYNEQFF.

V usage is TRBV19 and J usage is TRBJ2-1, with TRBD2 matching over 12 bases. Trimming took 2 bases from V and 0 from J; bases not matched to a gene: 5. In germline, CDR1 is LNHDA, CDR2 SQIVND (reference sequence). There are 18 residues in the CDR3. The CDR3 nucleotides read TGTGCCAGTAGTATACTAGCGGGAGGGTTGAGCTCCTACAATGAGCAGTTCTTC. As protein: CASSILAGGLSSYNEQFF.

CDR3 sequence: CASSVRALRGEQYF. Here the CDR3 DNA reads TGTGCCAGCAGCGTCCGGGCCCTACGGGGCGAGCAGTACTTC. The chain couples TRBV5-4 to TRBJ2-7, with D possibly TRBD2 on 5 matching bases. Trimming stripped 4 bases from V and 6 bases from J, with 17 bases between. CDR3 size: 14 residues. The germline CDR1 and CDR2 sequences are SGHNT and YYREEE (reference sequence).

The CDR3 sequence: CASRNDRGGQFF. CDR3 nucleotides: TGTGCCAGCAGGAACGACAGGGGAGGGCAGTTCTTC. The rearrangement joins TRBV2 to TRBJ2-1; TRBD1 matches at 8 bases. The CDR3 runs 12 residues. Per the germline V gene, CDR1 is SNHLY and CDR2 is FYNNEI. The ends lost 6 bases at V and 12 bases at J; junction bases unmatched: 7. Full variable domain (rest looked up from reference TRBV2 and TRBJ2-1): EPEVTQTPSHQVTQMGQEVILRCVPISNHLYFYWYRQILGQKVEFLVSFYNNEISEKSEIFDDQFSVERPDGSNFTLKIRSTKLEDSAMYFCASRNDRGGQFFGPGTRLTVL.

The V and J genes are TRBV24-1 and TRBJ2-5; TRBD2 might be the D (6 bases). The CDR3 covers 15 residues. V gave up 4 bases and J gave up 5 bases, with 16 bases separating them. Germline CDR1 reads KGHDR; CDR2 reads SFDVKD. The CDR3 nucleotides are TGTGCCACCAGTGACTACGGGACTTTCGAGGAGACCCAGTACTTC. It translates to CATSDYGTFEETQYF.

The V call is TRBV20-1, the J call TRBJ1-2, with D uncertain. Germline lookup yields CDR1 DFQATT and CDR2 SNEGSKA (reference sequence). CDR3 length: 13 residues. The V end lost 5 bases, the J end lost 4 bases, and 14 bases lay between the germline ends. The CDR3: CSAGGPRGYGYTF. The CDR3 DNA reads as TGCAGTGCTGGTGGGCCCAGAGGCTATGGCTACACCTTC.

The chain carries TRBV18 and TRBJ1-3, with D perhaps matching TRBD1 (6 bases). Trimming removed 2 bases from V and 0 bases from J, with 8 bases in between. The germline CDR1 and CDR2 sequences are KGHSH and LQKENI. This CDR3 has 15 residues. CDR3 nucleotides: TGTGCCAGCTCACCAAGACAGGACTCTGGAAACACCATATATTTT. It yields the protein CASSPRQDSGNTIYF. The full variable domain, with the rest looked up from reference TRBV18 and TRBJ1-3, is NAGVMQNPRHLVRRRGQEARLRCSPMKGHSHVYWYRQLPEEGLKFMVYLQKENIIDESGMPKERFSAEFPKEGPSILRIQQVVRGDSAAYFCASSPRQDSGNTIYFGEGSWLTVV.

This clone occurred once. V is TRBV6-5 and J is TRBJ2-3, with D possibly TRBD2 on 5 matching bases. CDR1 and CDR2 (germline): MNHEY, SVGAGI. V was cut by 6 bases and J by 0 bases, with 13 bases left in between. This CDR3 has 15 amino acids. CDR3 coding DNA: TGTGCCAGCAGGTTAAAAGCGGCTAGCACAGATACGCAGTATTTT. Its translation: CASRLKAASTDTQYF.

The chain links TRBV28 to TRBJ2-5; D perhaps matches TRBD1 (5 bases). V was pared by 2 bases and J by 5 bases, with 15 bases between. From germline, CDR1 is MDHEN and CDR2 SYDVKM. CDR3 length equals 15 residues. The CDR3 bases are TGTGCCAGCAGTTTAAGCAGGCAGGGCTGGGAGACCCAGTACTTC. Translated: CASSLSRQGWETQYF.

This clone was observed once. The chain combines TRBV10-3 with TRBJ2-7; D remains ambiguous. CDR1 and CDR2 from the germline V gene are ENHRY and SYGVKD. Deletions cut 5 bases from V and 4 bases from J, with 6 bases between. This CDR3 has 11 residues. The CDR3 region has the DNA TGTGCCATCAGTTCTTCTTACGAGCAGTACTTC. Translation gives CAISSSYEQYF.

The J gene is TRBJ2-5, the V gene TRBV5-1; 12 bases line up with TRBD2. Per the germline V gene, CDR1 is SGHRS and CDR2 is YFSETQ. With V trimmed by 4 bases and J by 4 bases, 2 bases remained unmatched. This CDR3 comprises 14 residues. CDR3 amino acids: CASSQGLAGETQYF. For the CDR3, the DNA is TGCGCCAGCAGCCAGGGACTAGCGGGAGAGACCCAGTACTTC. The whole variable domain, filled in from reference TRBV5-1 and TRBJ2-5, reads KAGVTQTPRYLIKTRGQQVTLSCSPISGHRSVSWYQQTPGQGLQFLFEYFSETQRNKGNFPGRFSGRQFSNSRSEMNVSTLELGDSALYLCASSQGLAGETQYFGPGTRLLVL.

The genes are TRBV4-1 and TRBJ1-1; D is ambiguous. Trimming pared 4 bases from V and 1 base from J, leaving 13 bases between. Germline values: CDR1 MGHRA, CDR2 YSYEKL. The CDR3 contains 15 residues. CDR3 in amino acids: CASSRQSHENTEAFF. The CDR3 DNA is TGCGCCAGCAGCCGCCAATCACATGAGAACACTGAAGCTTTCTTT.

The chain has TRBV30 and TRBJ2-7, with 8 bases matching TRBD2. The V and J ends lost 3 bases and 6 bases, in that order; junction bases with no gene match: 7. CDR3 size: 13 residues. Germline V lookup: CDR1 GTSNPN, CDR2 SVGIG (reference sequence). CDR3 DNA sequence: TGTGCCTGGAGCCCGGCGGGAGGTCTCGAGCAGTACTTC. This gives the protein CAWSPAGGLEQYF.

CDR3 sequence reads: CAWSVVLAGAFGTGELFF. CDR3 sequence (DNA): TGTGCCTGGAGTGTGGTACTAGCGGGAGCGTTTGGCACCGGGGAGCTGTTTTTT. The chain combines TRBV30 with TRBJ2-2; 11 positions match TRBD2. The CDR3 is 18 residues long. CDR1 and CDR2 from the germline V gene are GTSNPN and SVGIG (reference sequence). The trim removed 0 bases at V and 4 bases at J, leaving 10 bases unmatched. Full variable domain (remainder filled in from reference TRBV30 and TRBJ2-2): SQTIHQWPATLVQPVGSPLSLECTVEGTSNPNLYWYRQAAGRGLQLLFYSVGIGQISSEVPQNLSASRPQDRQFILSSKKLLLSDSGFYLCAWSVVLAGAFGTGELFFGEGSRLTVL.

A word on this clone: Other nucleotide sequences in the sample specify the same CDR3. This chain connects TRBV9 to TRBJ2-7; TRBD1 agrees at 7 bases. Germline assignment: CDR1 SGDLS and CDR2 YYNGEE. This CDR3 is built from 17 residues. With V trimmed by 3 bases and J by 5 bases, 17 bases remained unmatched. The CDR3 is CASSADTTGYVSHEQYF. In DNA form, the CDR3 reads TGTGCCAGCAGCGCGGACACGACAGGGTACGTTAGCCACGAGCAGTACTTC.

The chain has TRBV7-2 and TRBJ1-4; no firm D call. V gave up 5 bases and J gave up 5 bases, with 12 bases separating them. From germline, CDR1 is SGHTA and CDR2 FQGNSA. CDR3 length: 14 amino acids. The CDR3 DNA reads as TGTGCCAGCAGCGTCCGACACCGGAATGAAAAACTGTTTTTT. Translating gives CASSVRHRNEKLFF. Full variable domain (missing parts from reference TRBV7-2 and TRBJ1-4): GAGVSQSPSNKVTEKGKDVELRCDPISGHTALYWYRQSLGQGLEFLIYFQGNSAPDKSGLPSDRFSAERTGGSVSTLTIQRTQQEDSAVYLCASSVRHRNEKLFFGSGTQLSVL.

V gene TRBV10-3 combines with J gene TRBJ2-5; 9 nucleotides align to TRBD2. The germline V gene has CDR1 ENHRY and CDR2 SYGVKD. The CDR3 is made up of 14 amino acids. V lost 10 bases and J lost 4; bases outside the gene matches: 10. CDR3 sequence reads: CATPLSAGGETQYF. Here the CDR3 DNA reads TGTGCCACCCCCCTCTCAGCGGGAGGAGAGACCCAGTACTTC.

In nucleotides, the CDR3 is TGCAGTGCTAGTTACCCCAGGGCCTACGAGCAGTACTTC. It is translated as CSASYPRAYEQYF. The chain combines TRBV20-1 with TRBJ2-7, with TRBD1 as a possible D gene (5 bases). The V gene lost 3 bases and the J gene lost 2 bases, with 11 bases spanning the gap. Germline lookup yields CDR1 DFQATT and CDR2 SNEGSKA (reference sequence). This CDR3 has 13 residues.

This chain uses TRBV6-5 with TRBJ2-1; 7 bases line up with TRBD2. Germline V CDR1 and CDR2: MNHEY, SVGAGI. The CDR3 length is 13 residues. Trimming cost V 8 bases and J 2 bases; bases outside gene matches: 3. The CDR3: CASGAGAYNEQFF. In DNA, the CDR3 is TGTGCCAGCGGGGCGGGAGCCTACAATGAGCAGTTCTTC.

The chain employs TRBV19 and TRBJ2-3; D is possibly TRBD2 (6 bases). This CDR3 is built from 15 residues. Germline V CDR1 and CDR2: LNHDA, SQIVND (reference sequence). V lost 4 bases, J lost 2 bases, and 13 bases lay in between. The CDR3 DNA is TGTGCCAGTAGTACGGGACTCCAGCCCACAGATACGCAGTATTTT. Translation: CASSTGLQPTDTQYF.